Each of the 7 T cell receptor beta chains below was sequenced from the same sample in a study of esophageal squamous cell carcinoma under preoperative chemotherapy. Regarding time point: before preoperative PTX-NDP chemotherapy. TCRdb called the PCR reads again in MiXCR, with one record for every CDR3 protein. This sample has about 15,000 distinct CDR3 sequences; approximately 48% occur once, and the top ten carry roughly 30%. Sampling was performed from a patient given preoperative chemotherapy. These receptors were obtained from a human donor with esophageal squamous cell carcinoma. The donor label of this sample is uncertain.

This chain links TRBV12-5 with TRBJ2-3; a weak D match, TRBD1 (5 bases). Germline loops: CDR1 LGHNT, CDR2 FRNRAP. This CDR3 contains 14 residues. V gave up 2 bases and J gave up 1 base, with 7 bases separating them. Here the CDR3 DNA reads TGTGCTAGTGGTTTGTCACAGGGCACAGATACGCAGTATTTT. Protein: CASGLSQGTDTQYF.

This clonotype showed up many times. This chain joins TRBV7-2 and TRBJ2-7; 10 nucleotides agree with TRBD2. V gave up 7 bases and J gave up 2 bases; unmatched junction bases: 5. The CDR3 contains 14 residues. Germline V gene sequence: CDR1 SGHTA, CDR2 FQGNSA. The CDR3 coding sequence is TGTGCCAGCAAAAACAGCGGGGGGGCCTACGAGCAGTACTTC. Its protein product is CASKNSGGAYEQYF.

The CDR3 region has the DNA TGTGCTAGTGGTTTGGGAGGGACAGGGGGGTACAGGGAGCAGTTCTTC. The encoded protein is CASGLGGTGGYREQFF. The chain has TRBV12-5 and TRBJ2-1, with 11 bases matching TRBD1. V shed 1 base and J 10 bases; nucleotides not matched to a gene: 9. The CDR3 has 16 amino acids. The germline CDR1 and CDR2 sequences are LGHNT and FRNRAP.

In its sample, this clonotype was seen many times. A much more abundant neighbour one base away suggests this may be a read error. The V gene is TRBV6-5, the J gene TRBJ2-1, with TRBD2 matching over 14 bases. The end of the DNA aligns better with TRBJ2-7, so the J call may be wrong. CDR3 length: 17 amino acids. Per germline, CDR1 MNHEY and CDR2 SVGAGI. CDR3 DNA: TGTGCCAGCAGTTACTCGGGACTAGCGGGAGTATACAATGAGCAGTACTTC. Protein sequence: CASSYSGLAGVYNEQYF.

The V and J genes are TRBV12-5 and TRBJ2-1; 12 positions agree with TRBD1. Per the germline V gene, CDR1 is LGHNT and CDR2 is FRNRAP. Losses at the gene ends were 5 bases for V and 9 bases for J; bases not matched to a gene: 11. There are 16 residues in the CDR3. CDR3: CASGAGGTGGAIEQFF. CDR3 bases: TGTGCTAGTGGTGCGGGGGGGACAGGGGGCGCGATTGAGCAGTTCTTC.

In its sample, this clonotype was seen once. The chain carries TRBV7-2 and TRBJ2-4; TRBD2 is a possible D gene (7 bases). The germline CDR1 and CDR2 sequences are SGHTA and FQGNSA. V was trimmed by 9 bases and J by 13 bases, leaving 31 bases between them. The CDR3 sequence is 16 residues long. The CDR3 loop reads CASGWGGGRIKDTQYF. In DNA, the CDR3 is TGTGCCAGTGGGTGGGGGGGGGGCCGTATTAAAGACACCCAGTACTTC.

This clonotype was seen a single time. The junction departs from germline at one end; a sequencing error may be responsible. The V gene is TRBV7-2, the J gene TRBJ2-3, with D tentatively TRBD2 (7 bases). CDR1 SGHTA and CDR2 FQGNSA come from the germline V gene. This CDR3 spans 16 amino acids. The CDR3 DNA reads as TGTGCCAGCGGGGCACGCGGGGGCGGGAACCAAGAGACCCAGTATTTC. Residues: CASGARGGGNQETQYF.